Listed below are T cell receptor beta chains from one sample, sequenced in a study of T cell responses to AZD1222 COVID-19 vaccine. The assay was immunoSEQ multiplex PCR, and TCRdb's table has in-frame clones only and misses some. The sample carries some 150,000 clones, roughly 91% recorded once. Sample: peripheral blood, taken on day 0 of AZD1222 vaccination. Receptors were obtained from an adult in good health. Each CDR3 is given with its conserved first and last residue. A D gene is named only where the DNA matches it firmly. Rows give clone size only sometimes, using once, few, many, or a class for an expanded clone.

>TRBV6-5|TRBJ1-1|.|.
TGTGCCAGCAGACTACAGCGGAACACTGAAGCTTTCTTT
CASRLQRNTEAFF
>TRBV6-4|TRBJ2-1|TRBD1|.
TGTGCCAGCAGCGCTCTGGACAGGGACGGTGAGCAGTTCTTC
CASSALDRDGEQFF
>TRBV4-1|TRBJ1-6|.|.
TGCGCCAGCAGCCAAGACAGGGCTCACTATAATTCACCCCTCCACTTT
CASSQDRAHYNSPLHF
>TRBV4-2|TRBJ1-1|.|.
TGTGCCAGCAGGGCTGTAGGCACTGAAGCTTTCTTT
CASRAVGTEAFF
>TRBV14|TRBJ1-1|TRBD1|.
TGTGCCAGCAGCAGACCCGGGACAGGGCCGTCTGAAGCTTTCTTT
CASSRPGTGPSEAFF
>TRBV7-9|TRBJ1-1|.|.
TGTGCCAGCAGCCCCTATAACACTGAAGCTTTCTTT
CASSPYNTEAFF
>TRBV7-9|TRBJ1-2|TRBD1|.
TGTGCCAGCAGCGCCCAAACAGGGGATGGCTACACCTTC
CASSAQTGDGYTF
>TRBV30|TRBJ1-2|.|once
TGTGCCTGGATGAACGGTAACTATGGCTACACCTTC
CAWMNGNYGYTF
>TRBV5-3|TRBJ2-1|.|.
TGTGCCAGAGAGGGGATCGGGCAGTTCTTC
CAREGIGQFF
>TRBV7-2|TRBJ2-7|.|.
TGTGCCAGCAGCTTAGCCACAGGCTACGAGCAGTACTTC
CASSLATGYEQYF
>TRBV9|TRBJ2-2|.|.
TGTGCCAGCAGCCCTCCCTTGGGGGGGGCCGGCACCGGGGAGCTGTTTTTT
CASSPPLGGAGTGELFF
>TRBV24-1|TRBJ1-5|.|.
TGTGCCACGGGGATCGGGGGTAGCAATCAGCCCCAGCATTTT
CATGIGGSNQPQHF
>TRBV11-2|TRBJ2-3|.|.
TGTGCCAGCAGCTTAGAAGTCTTTACAGATACGCAGTATTTT
CASSLEVFTDTQYF
>TRBV2|TRBJ1-1|TRBD1|.
TGTGCCAGCAGGGCTGGACAGGGGGCGGTCACTGAAGCTTTCTTT
CASRAGQGAVTEAFF
>TRBV6-5|TRBJ1-4|.|.
TGTGCCAGCAGTTACTCGATTGGGCAGGGACGGAGGAAACTGTTTTTT
CASSYSIGQGRRKLFF
>TRBV7-3|TRBJ1-2|.|.
TGTGCCGGCCGAAAGGGCGAATTCTATGGCTACACCTTC
CAGRKGEFYGYTF
>TRBV13|TRBJ1-2|.|.
TGTGCCAGCAGCTCGAGTGGGGGCCCGCGAGCTAACTATGGCTACACCTTC
CASSSSGGPRANYGYTF
>TRBV6-2/TRBV6-3|TRBJ2-3|TRBD2|.
TGTGCCAGCAGTTACGGACTAGCGGGGTCTAATACGCAGTATTTT
CASSYGLAGSNTQYF
>TRBV5-1|TRBJ2-2|.|.
TGCGCCAGCAGCTTGGGACAGACATCGAACACCGGGGAGCTGTTTTTT
CASSLGQTSNTGELFF
>TRBV7-8|TRBJ2-3|.|.
TGTGCCAGCAGCTTAGTTATCGGGAACACAGATACGCAGTATTTT
CASSLVIGNTDTQYF
>TRBV18|TRBJ1-6|TRBD1|.
TGTGCCAGCTCAGCCGGGACAGGGGATAATTCACCCCTCCACTTT
CASSAGTGDNSPLHF
>TRBV13|TRBJ2-1|TRBD2|.
TGTGCCAGCAGCCCCCTACTAGCGCTAAAACCCCCCCATGAGCAGTTCTTC
CASSPLLALKPPHEQFF
>TRBV19|TRBJ2-4|.|.
TGTGCCAGTAGTCCGACCGGGACAAACATTCAGTACTTC
CASSPTGTNIQYF
>TRBV28|TRBJ1-3|TRBD1|few
TGTGCCAGCAGGCTGGGACAGAGCAACACCATATATTTT
CASRLGQSNTIYF
>TRBV4-3|TRBJ1-1|TRBD1|.
TGCGCCAGCAGCCAAGATCGACAGGGGACGAACACTGAAGCTTTCTTT
CASSQDRQGTNTEAFF
>TRBV6-5|TRBJ1-5|TRBD1|.
TGTGCCAGCAGGAAAGGGGGCGACCGCAATCAGCCCCAGCATTTT
CASRKGGDRNQPQHF
>TRBV6-5|TRBJ2-7|.|once
TGTGCCAGCAGGCCGGGACCCGTCTCCTACGAGCAGTACTTC
CASRPGPVSYEQYF
>TRBV4-1|TRBJ2-7|.|.
TGCGCCAGCAGCCATCTCGGGAGCTCCTACGAGCAGTACTTC
CASSHLGSSYEQYF
>TRBV28|TRBJ2-7|.|few
TGTGCCAGCAGTTTACAGGGGTACGAGCAGTACTTC
CASSLQGYEQYF
>TRBV4-2|TRBJ1-2|.|.
TGTGCCAGCAGCCAACAAGAAGTAAGCGGGAATGGCTACACCTTC
CASSQQEVSGNGYTF
>TRBV11-3|TRBJ1-1|.|.
TGTGCCAGCAGGTCCGACAGCACTGAAGCTTTCTTT
CASRSDSTEAFF
>TRBV24-1|TRBJ1-1|TRBD1|.
TGTGCCACCAGTGACTCGGGACAGTTCGGTGTGGGAACTGAAGCTTTCTTT
CATSDSGQFGVGTEAFF
>TRBV4-1|TRBJ2-7|TRBD1|.
TGCGCCAGCAGCGTATACCGGGACAGTTCCTACGAGCAGTACTTC
CASSVYRDSSYEQYF
>TRBV12-3/TRBV12-4|TRBJ1-1|.|.
TGTGCCAGCAGCAAGCCCGGGACGAGGGCTTTCTTT
CASSKPGTRAFF
>TRBV12-3/TRBV12-4|TRBJ1-2|.|.
TGTGCCAGCAGGCTCGACAGCTACCATGGCTACACCTTC
CASRLDSYHGYTF
>TRBV11-2|TRBJ2-7|.|.
TGTGCCAGCAGCTTCCCCGGGACACCCTACGAGCAGTACTTC
CASSFPGTPYEQYF
>TRBV30|TRBJ2-5|.|.
TGTGCCTGGAGTCCGCACCAAGAGACCCAGTACTTC
CAWSPHQETQYF
>TRBV4-1|TRBJ1-2|.|.
TGCGCCAGCAGCCAAGTTCGAAGAGGGGGTAGCTATGGCTACACCTTC
CASSQVRRGGSYGYTF
>TRBV21-1|TRBJ1-5|.|.
TGTGCCAGCCTACAGAATCAGCCCCAGCATTTT
CASLQNQPQHF
>TRBV4-1|TRBJ1-4|.|.
TGCGCCAGCAGCCAAGATGTGGGAGGGAGAGGGGAAAAACTGTTTTTT
CASSQDVGGRGEKLFF
>TRBV6-5|TRBJ1-5|.|.
TGTGCCACCGTACATAGGGATCAGCCCCAGCATTTT
CATVHRDQPQHF
>TRBV7-2|TRBJ1-2|.|.
TGTGCCAGCAGCCGGTGGCCAAATGGCTACACCTTC
CASSRWPNGYTF
>TRBV11-2|TRBJ1-1|.|few
TGTGCCAGCAGCTTAAAGAGAAACACTGAAGCTTTCTTT
CASSLKRNTEAFF
>TRBV27|TRBJ1-4|.|.
TGTGCCAGCAGTTCCCAGTCCGGAGCTAATGAAAAACTGTTTTTT
CASSSQSGANEKLFF
>TRBV7-9|TRBJ1-1|.|few
TGTGCCAGCAGTTTACAACAGGGAGGCACTGAAGCTTTCTTT
CASSLQQGGTEAFF
>TRBV7-2|TRBJ2-5|.|.
TGTGCCAGCGCCCGAGGGGGGCAAGAGACCCAGTACTTC
CASARGGQETQYF
>TRBV21-1|TRBJ1-4|.|.
TGTGCCAGCAGCAAACTTAGCCTAGGGACAGAACATAATGAAAAACTGTTTTTT
CASSKLSLGTEHNEKLFF
>TRBV18|TRBJ2-2|.|.
TGTGCCAGCTCACCTCGTGACGGGGGAATCAACACCGGGGAGCTGTTTTTT
CASSPRDGGINTGELFF
>TRBV29-1|TRBJ1-2|.|.
TGCAGCGTTGAGATTCCCCAAGCTAACTATGGCTACACCTTC
CSVEIPQANYGYTF
>TRBV5-8|TRBJ1-4|.|.
TGTGCCAGCAGCCGTAGGGACGCACGGGAAAAACTGTTTTTT
CASSRRDAREKLFF
>TRBV6-4|TRBJ2-3|.|.
TGTGCCAGCAGTGACAGGAGCACAGATACGCAGTATTTT
CASSDRSTDTQYF
>TRBV6-5|TRBJ2-1|.|.
TGTGCCAGCATCCCGGACAGAACCTACAATGAGCAGTTCTTC
CASIPDRTYNEQFF